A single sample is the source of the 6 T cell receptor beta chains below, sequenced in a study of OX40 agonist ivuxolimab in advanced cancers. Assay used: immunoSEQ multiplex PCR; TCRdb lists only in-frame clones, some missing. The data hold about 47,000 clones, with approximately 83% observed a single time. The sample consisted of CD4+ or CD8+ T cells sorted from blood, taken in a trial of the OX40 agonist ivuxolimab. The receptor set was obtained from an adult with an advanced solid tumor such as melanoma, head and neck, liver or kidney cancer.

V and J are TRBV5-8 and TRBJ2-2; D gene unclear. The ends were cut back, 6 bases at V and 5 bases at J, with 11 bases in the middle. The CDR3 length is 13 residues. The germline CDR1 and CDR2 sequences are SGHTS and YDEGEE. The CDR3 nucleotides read TGTGCCAGCACACCACAGCTAACCGGGGAGCTGTTTTTT. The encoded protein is CASTPQLTGELFF.

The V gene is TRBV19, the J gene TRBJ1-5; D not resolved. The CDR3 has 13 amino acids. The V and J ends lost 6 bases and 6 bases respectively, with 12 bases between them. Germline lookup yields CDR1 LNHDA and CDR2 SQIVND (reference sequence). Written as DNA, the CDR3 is TGTGCCAGTAGACAGACTTACGGTCAGCCCCAGCATTTT. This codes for CASRQTYGQPQHF. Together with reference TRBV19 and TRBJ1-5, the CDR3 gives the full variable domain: DGGITQSPKYLFRKEGQNVTLSCEQNLNHDAMYWYRQDPGQGLRLIYYSQIVNDFQKGDIAEGYSVSREKKESFPLTVTSAQKNPTAFYLCASRQTYGQPQHFGDGTRLSIL.

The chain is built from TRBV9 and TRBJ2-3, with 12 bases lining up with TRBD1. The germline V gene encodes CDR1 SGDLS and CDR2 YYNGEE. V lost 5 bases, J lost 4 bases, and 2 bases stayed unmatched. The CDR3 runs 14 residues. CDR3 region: CASRGQGAPDTQYF. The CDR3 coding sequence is TGTGCCAGCAGGGGACAGGGGGCGCCAGATACGCAGTATTTT.

In nucleotides, the CDR3 is TGTGCCAGTAGTACCGGACTAGCGGGAGTCGTTGAGACCCAGTACTTC. It is translated as CASSTGLAGVVETQYF. The rearrangement joins TRBV19 to TRBJ2-5, with 13 bases that match TRBD2. The V segment lost 4 bases and the J segment 5 bases; nucleotides outside the gene matches: 7. Germline V gene sequence: CDR1 LNHDA, CDR2 SQIVND (reference sequence). CDR3 length: 16 residues.

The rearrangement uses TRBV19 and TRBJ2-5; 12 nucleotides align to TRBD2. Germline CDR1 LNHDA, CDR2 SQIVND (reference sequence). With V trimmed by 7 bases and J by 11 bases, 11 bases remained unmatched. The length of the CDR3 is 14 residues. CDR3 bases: TGTGCCAGTATCTCGACTAGCGGGAGCGGTAAGCAGTACTTC. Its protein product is CASISTSGSGKQYF.

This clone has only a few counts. The DNA for the CDR3 is TGTGCCAGCAGCCATGAGACCCAGTACTTC. Residues: CASSHETQYF. The chain combines TRBV7-9 with TRBJ2-5; D is uncertain. The V end was cut by 5 bases, the J end by 5 bases, with 3 bases between. The V gene's germline CDR1 is SEHNR and CDR2 FQNEAQ (reference sequence). The CDR3 loop spans 10 amino acids.